What follows describes a single T cell receptor beta chain. Enrollment of patients from Seattle took place during active infection, with longitudinal follow-up. Study processing details: Nucleated cell number was recorded as an estimate derived from reference gene primer amplification. Repertoires were generated with immunoSEQ multiplex PCR, while TCRdb's copy carries only in-frame clones and drops some. The V and J calls and clone size are taken from that table; D and trimming were inferred from the DNA. The data contain some 220,000 clones, more than 75% of them singletons. Trimming removed 2 bases from V and 5 bases from J, with 7 bases in between. This CDR3 spans 12 amino acids. CDR1 is MNHEY, CDR2 SVGAGI, per germline. This sample stems from a study of blood T cell repertoires in COVID-19. Study-level information: Researchers got acute and convalescent COVID-19 samples from the United States, Italy and Spain. T cells, B-cell-depleted T cells, or PBMCs provided the cDNA or gDNA that served as material.

The chain links TRBV6-5 to TRBJ2-7; D is possibly TRBD1 (5 bases). Sequencing was carried out using peripheral blood. The source is a woman aged 70 to 79 with COVID-19, enrolled during active disease. The CDR3 DNA reads as TGTGCCAGCAGTTACCTCAGGGACGAGCAGTACTTC. This sequence encodes CASSYLRDEQYF.